Here is one TCR beta chain with its context. The antigen remains undetermined. Germline CDR1 reads SGHTA; CDR2 reads FQGNSA. V shed 5 bases and J shed 2 bases, with 14 bases lying between them. This CDR3 is 15 amino acids long. This sample was included in a study of cytomegalovirus exposure and HLA in healthy donors. About the research overall: Counted in an early data release were approximately 85 million unique TCRs from HLA-typed donors. Study-level results: Serostatus for CMV was the only available immune exposure information.

With 60 Vbeta and 13 Jbeta primers, the PCR was carried out. Sequencing used immunoSEQ multiplex PCR; TCRdb keeps in-frame clones, though not all of them. Its table records about 96,000 clones. This sequence was found in a woman younger than 45 in good health and CMV-seronegative. Specimen: PBMCs. This rearrangement joins TRBV7-2 to TRBJ2-3, with D possibly matching TRBD2 (6 bases). DNA of the CDR3: TGTGCCAGCAGCCCCTCGGCGGGGAACACAGATACGCAGTATTTT. Translating it yields CASSPSAGNTDTQYF.